This T cell receptor (beta chain) was sequenced in a study of blood T cell repertoires in COVID-19 (dated by TCRdb to the early 2020s). For context, the study as a whole: The collaborator samples originated in the United States, Italy and Spain and spanned the acute and convalescent phases of COVID-19. The prospective study material was composed of cDNA or gDNA derived from T cells, B-cell-depleted T cells, or PBMCs. The dataset comprised deeply sampled blood TCRbeta repertoires from subjects exposed to, actively infected with, or recovered from COVID-19. A freely available public database, intended as a resource for researchers studying the immune response to SARS-CoV-2, is where the repertoires were released. Samples were obtained from the ongoing ImmuneRACE study (first 160 participants) and from about 1,300 subjects provided by 6 global collaborators. A de-identified subject ID, COVID-19 status, age in years and sex were almost always included in the sample metadata. Where available, HLA class I and class II types were obtained from metadata supplied by the sample provider rather than from assay-based typing.

A word on this clone: Its target antigen remains unknown. Base qualities are not recorded, but no much larger clone differs from it by a single base.

Study-wide findings and limitations: The quantity of clinical and demographic metadata differed by source and by participant and was supplied without curation.

From V the trimming removes 0 bases and from J it removes 6 bases, while the gene matches leave 11 bases of the junction unaccounted for. The CDR3 holds 17 amino acids from the cysteine to the phenylalanine. Here the CDR3 DNA is all that survives: 51 bases in frame from base 1. The germline V gene gives CDR1 as LGHNA and CDR2 as YSLEER. The collaborating institutions used their own protocols to collect whole blood in K2EDTA tubes. For TCRbeta analysis, collaborators shipped samples in one of three forms: frozen whole blood, isolated PBMCs, or DNA extracted from either of those sample types. TCRbeta CDR3 regions were amplified from genomic DNA by means of the immunoSEQ Assay, a bias-controlled multiplex PCR. The original pipeline was this. Nucleated cell counts per sample were estimated from amplification of reference gene primers within the assay. Sequence reads were collapsed and filtered to measure the absolute abundance of every unique TCRbeta CDR3 rearrangement. For each sample, productive Simpson clonality was calculated as the square root of Simpson's diversity index over productive rearrangements. TCRdb re-hosts the immuneACCESS table, in-frame sequences only. Its copies lack some clones; in the studies checked, an unresolved V gene accounts for under half of them, and the cause for the rest is not known. V and J calls plus clone size are reproduced from that table; the DNA served to infer D and trimming. The sample profile shows 650,000 to 800,000 clones; 80% to 90% of them were found once. The ten largest clonotypes hold more than 0.25% of the sample.

The TCR comes from a woman aged 18-29 years with acute or convalescent COVID-19. What was sequenced was peripheral blood. The rearrangement combines TRBV4-3 with TRBJ1-2, with 9 bases aligning to TRBD1. The nucleotides are TGCGCCAGCAGCCAAGATGGGACCGGGACAGGGTGGGATGGCTACACCTTC. Translated, it gives CASSQDGTGTGWDGYTF.